This entry lists 14 T cell receptor beta chains sequenced from one sample in a study of OX40 agonist ivuxolimab in advanced cancers. Data came from immunoSEQ multiplex PCR; TCRdb stores just in-frame clones and leaves some out. The sample includes 20,000 to 25,000 clones, 85% to 90% of them seen just once. The sample consisted of CD4+ or CD8+ T cells sorted from blood, taken in a trial of the OX40 agonist ivuxolimab. These TCRs come from an adult with an advanced solid tumor such as melanoma, head and neck, liver or kidney cancer.

The rearrangement uses TRBV6-5 and TRBJ2-7, with 9 bases aligning to TRBD1. V was pared by 6 bases and J by 2 bases, with 8 bases of the junction left unmatched. Looked up from germline, CDR1 is MNHEY and CDR2 is SVGAGI. CDR3 size: 15 residues. The CDR3 sequence: CASSSPGQGPYEQYF. In DNA form, the CDR3 reads TGTGCCAGCAGCTCCCCGGGACAGGGCCCCTACGAGCAGTACTTC.

This clone was counted a single time. The V and J genes are TRBV14 and TRBJ1-3; no clear D gene. Per the germline V gene, CDR1 is SGHDN and CDR2 is FVKESK. The germline V and J ends were trimmed by 3 bases and 0 bases, with 6 bases remaining between them. The length of the CDR3 is 14 residues. This CDR3 reads CASSHAASGNTIYF. The CDR3 DNA is TGTGCCAGCAGCCACGCGGCCTCTGGAAACACCATATATTTT.

The CDR3 reads CATSRDTGETQYF. The CDR3 DNA is TGTGCCACCAGCAGAGATACAGGGGAGACCCAGTACTTC. The chain combines TRBV15 with TRBJ2-5; D might be TRBD1 (6 bases). The germline V gene has CDR1 LNHNV and CDR2 YYDKDF (reference sequence). Trimming cost V 0 bases and J 5 bases, with 7 bases left between them. This CDR3 has 13 residues.

V gene TRBV7-9 combines with J gene TRBJ1-1; 9 bases match TRBD1. This CDR3 spans 12 amino acids. The germline CDR1 and CDR2 sequences are SEHNR and FQNEAQ (reference sequence). The V gene end was trimmed by 10 bases and the J gene end by 4 bases; junction bases not matched to a gene: 4. The CDR3 bases are TGTGCCACCCCGACAGGGGGCACTGAAGCTTTCTTT. Translated: CATPTGGTEAFF.

The chain is built from TRBV7-9 and TRBJ2-5, with 7 bases fitting TRBD1. Germline CDR1 SEHNR, CDR2 FQNEAQ (reference sequence). The CDR3 sequence is 15 residues long. The junction had 9 bases not matched to a gene; V was cut back by 3 bases and J by 5 bases. As DNA, the CDR3 is TGTGCCAGCAGCTTTGGACCGGGACAGCCCGAGACCCAGTACTTC. This sequence encodes CASSFGPGQPETQYF.

The chain couples TRBV4-1 to TRBJ2-3; D tentatively fits TRBD1 or TRBD2 (5 bases each). V dropped 0 bases and J dropped 1 base, with 11 bases sitting between them. Germline-derived CDR1 and CDR2 are MGHRA and YSYEKL. The CDR3 is 16 amino acids. This chain's CDR3 is CASSQELVGGTDTQYF. CDR3 sequence (DNA): TGCGCCAGCAGCCAAGAACTCGTGGGGGGCACAGATACGCAGTATTTT.

This clone showed up just once. The J gene is TRBJ2-1, the V gene TRBV7-3, with unresolved D. This CDR3 is 13 amino acids long. Germline-derived CDR1 and CDR2 are SGHTA and FQGTGA. Trimming stripped 2 bases from V and 9 bases from J, with 11 bases between. The CDR3 DNA reads TGTGCCAGCAGCTTATCCCTCTCGAGTGAGCAGTTCTTC. Its protein is CASSLSLSSEQFF.

The chain combines TRBV4-2 with TRBJ1-1; 8 bases agree with TRBD1. This CDR3 has 15 residues. Germline-derived CDR1 and CDR2 are LGHNA and YNFKEQ. V was pared by 4 bases and J by 1 base, with 5 bases of the junction left unmatched. The CDR3 region has the DNA TGTGCCAGCAGCCCGAGGACAGGGTGGAACACTGAAGCTTTCTTT. This codes for CASSPRTGWNTEAFF.

This clone is deemed medium-sized. V is TRBV2 and J is TRBJ2-1; D is possibly TRBD1 or TRBD2 (5 bases each). Germline values: CDR1 SNHLY, CDR2 FYNNEI. The length of the CDR3 is 16 residues. Deletions cut 3 bases from V and 3 bases from J, with 15 bases between. CDR3 in amino acids: CASSDEGSRDYNEQFF. Written as DNA, the CDR3 is TGTGCCAGCAGTGATGAGGGGTCCCGCGACTACAATGAGCAGTTCTTC.

The chain uses TRBV27 and TRBJ2-1, with 7 bases fitting TRBD2. J gave up 5 bases and V 5 bases, and 12 bases lay outside the gene matches. Germline V gene sequence: CDR1 MNHEY, CDR2 SMNVEV (reference sequence). The CDR3 contains 16 residues. The CDR3 region has the DNA TGTGCCAGCAGTCTCACGTGGGGGGGGGTGGACAATGAGCAGTTCTTC. Its protein is CASSLTWGGVDNEQFF.

A single count supports this clone. The J gene is TRBJ2-1, the V gene TRBV10-2; D is perhaps TRBD2 (6 bases). Germline CDR1 and CDR2: WSHSY and SAAADI. The CDR3 consists of 13 residues. V was shortened by 7 bases and J by 7 bases, with 14 bases between the two germline ends. The CDR3 nucleotides read TGCGCCAGCACCACCCCGGAGGGGAATGAGCAGTTCTTC. It is translated as CASTTPEGNEQFF.

The chain carries TRBV13 and TRBJ1-6; 9 bases line up with TRBD1. J was trimmed by 6 bases and V by 6 bases; bases with no gene match: 9. The CDR3 is 16 residues long. The V gene's germline CDR1 is PRHDT and CDR2 FYEKMQ (reference sequence). For the CDR3, the DNA is TGTGCCAGCAGAAAAATTGGGGGACAGGGTAATTCACCCCTCCACTTT. Translated, it gives CASRKIGGQGNSPLHF.

V is TRBV13 and J is TRBJ2-7; a possible D gene is TRBD2 (5 bases). The CDR3 runs to 14 residues. V lost 0 bases and J lost 0, with 6 bases in between. CDR1 and CDR2 from the germline V gene are PRHDT and FYEKMQ (reference sequence). CDR3 sequence: CASSLGRASYEQYF. The DNA of the CDR3 is TGTGCCAGCAGCTTAGGGCGGGCCTCCTACGAGCAGTACTTC.

The genes are TRBV20-1 and TRBJ2-7; D tentatively reads TRBD1 or TRBD2 (5 bases each). The CDR3 loop spans 11 amino acids. Trimming left V 7 bases short and J 3 bases short, with 10 bases between. The germline CDR1 and CDR2 sequences are DFQATT and SNEGSKA (reference sequence). The CDR3: CSVRDDYEQYF. The CDR3 DNA follows: TGCAGTGTCAGGGACGACTACGAGCAGTACTTC.